Following are 25 T cell receptor beta chains from one sample sequenced in a study of shared clonotypes between healthy human individuals. Sequenced by immunoSEQ multiplex PCR; TCRdb stores in-frame clones only, minus some. The sample yields about 380,000 clones, about 97% seen once. The sequenced sample was memory CD8+ T cells sorted from blood. The subset: CD45RO+ cells pooled with CCR7-negative TemRA cells. These receptors were obtained from a man aged 25 to 40 in good health.

The sample holds one count of this clone. The chain is built from TRBV7-6 and TRBJ2-6, with 8 nucleotides matching TRBD1. Germline V gene lookup returns CDR1 SGHVS and CDR2 FNYEAQ. The CDR3 has 15 amino acids. Losses at the gene ends were 1 base for V and 4 bases for J; bases not matched to a gene: 0. The DNA of the CDR3 is TGTGCCAGCAGCTTAGGGGACAGGGGGGCCAACGTCCTGACTTTC. Protein sequence: CASSLGDRGANVLTF.

This chain connects TRBV28 to TRBJ2-5; D perhaps matches TRBD1 (6 bases). CDR3 length: 13 amino acids. The V gene lost 3 bases and the J gene lost 4 bases, with 9 bases spanning the gap. Germline V CDR1 and CDR2: MDHEN, SYDVKM. This CDR3 reads CASSFRGRETQYF. The CDR3 nucleotides read TGTGCCAGCAGTTTCAGGGGTAGAGAGACCCAGTACTTC.

This chain joins TRBV9 and TRBJ2-3; TRBD2 agrees at 10 bases. Germline CDR1 reads SGDLS; CDR2 reads YYNGEE. The CDR3 is made up of 21 amino acids. Trimming at V came to 1 base and at J to 2 bases, leaving 19 bases not matched to a gene. The CDR3 DNA reads TGTGCCAGCAGCGTACGGGGTGGAAGGCTAGCGGGAGCCCTTTTCACAGATACGCAGTATTTT. Its translation: CASSVRGGRLAGALFTDTQYF. The full variable domain, completed using reference TRBV9 and TRBJ2-3, is DSGVTQTPKHLITATGQRVTLRCSPRSGDLSVYWYQQSLDQGLQFLIQYYNGEERAKGNILERFSAQQFPDLHSELNLSSLELGDSALYFCASSVRGGRLAGALFTDTQYFGPGTRLTVL.

The genes are TRBV18 and TRBJ2-7, with 9 bases aligning to TRBD1. The length of the CDR3 is 16 residues. V shed 3 bases and J 7 bases; nucleotides not matched to a gene: 13. Germline CDR1 and CDR2: KGHSH and LQKENI. The CDR3 sequence: CASSPSGTGPLGEQYF. The CDR3 DNA reads TGTGCCAGCTCACCTTCTGGGACAGGGCCCTTAGGGGAGCAGTACTTC.

The rearrangement uses TRBV29-1 and TRBJ1-2, with 7 bases identical to TRBD1. The germline V gene encodes CDR1 SQVTM and CDR2 ANQGSEA. The CDR3 is 13 residues long. V lost 4 bases and J lost 2; bases outside the gene matches: 4. DNA for the CDR3: TGCAGCGTTGTAGGGACAGAAAACTATGGCTACACCTTC. Protein: CSVVGTENYGYTF.

The rearrangement joins TRBV18 to TRBJ2-7; 8 bases align to TRBD1. The CDR3 loop spans 15 amino acids. Germline V gene sequence: CDR1 KGHSH, CDR2 LQKENI. J gave up 0 bases and V 4 bases, and 5 bases lay outside the gene matches. CDR3 in DNA: TGTGCCAGCTCACGAAACAGGGGGAGCTCCTACGAGCAGTACTTC. It codes for CASSRNRGSSYEQYF. The entire variable domain, with the rest obtained from reference TRBV18 and TRBJ2-7, is as follows: NAGVMQNPRHLVRRRGQEARLRCSPMKGHSHVYWYRQLPEEGLKFMVYLQKENIIDESGMPKERFSAEFPKEGPSILRIQQVVRGDSAAYFCASSRNRGSSYEQYFGPGTRLTVT.

As for this clone: Other nucleotide sequences from this sample produce the same CDR3. The CDR3 sequence: CASSYSGDYGYTF. The CDR3 bases are TGTGCCAGCAGTTACTCGGGGGACTATGGCTACACCTTC. The chain combines TRBV6-5 with TRBJ1-2, with TRBD1 as a possible D gene (5 bases). V was clipped by 0 bases and J by 3 bases, with 5 bases between them. Germline V lookup: CDR1 MNHEY, CDR2 SVGAGI. This CDR3 has 13 amino acids.

V gene TRBV19 combines with J gene TRBJ1-3; the D gene is possibly TRBD1 (6 bases). The ends were cut back, 7 bases at V and 4 bases at J, with 14 bases in the middle. This CDR3 region has 14 residues. Looked up from germline, CDR1 is LNHDA and CDR2 is SQIVND (reference sequence). CDR3 region: CASTRGREGNTIYF. CDR3 in DNA: TGTGCCAGTACCAGGGGCAGGGAAGGAAACACCATATATTTT.

This clone is a singleton in its sample. The CDR3 protein is CASSKDPRLAGGNNEQFF. CDR3 nucleotide sequence: TGTGCCAGCAGCAAAGATCCTCGACTAGCGGGAGGTAACAATGAGCAGTTCTTC. V gene TRBV21-1 combines with J gene TRBJ2-1; the table's TRBD2 call for D was not verified on the DNA. TRBV21-1 is a pseudogene. The CDR3 loop spans 18 amino acids.

CDR3 protein: CSASLSVEQFF. The CDR3 DNA follows: TGCAGTGCTAGTCTCAGTGTTGAGCAGTTCTTC. The rearrangement uses TRBV20-1 and TRBJ2-1; D remains ambiguous. V was trimmed by 3 bases and J by 9 bases, leaving 9 bases between them. This CDR3 is 11 amino acids long. The germline CDR1 and CDR2 sequences are DFQATT and SNEGSKA (reference sequence).

The rearrangement uses TRBV29-1 and TRBJ2-1; D may be TRBD2 (6 bases). This CDR3 spans 14 amino acids. With 4 bases removed from V and 1 base from J, the gap between germline ends came to 11 bases. From germline, CDR1 is SQVTM and CDR2 ANQGSEA. The CDR3: CSVGRDRSYNEQFF. The DNA of the CDR3 is TGCAGCGTTGGGAGGGATAGATCCTACAATGAGCAGTTCTTC.

This rearrangement joins TRBV13 to TRBJ2-7; 7 bases agree with TRBD2. The CDR3 spans 15 residues. In germline, CDR1 is PRHDT, CDR2 FYEKMQ (reference sequence). The V and J ends lost 1 base and 2 bases, in that order; junction bases with no gene match: 5. CDR3 region: CASSLASGGAYEQYF. Written as DNA, the CDR3 is TGTGCCAGCAGCTTAGCGTCGGGGGGAGCCTACGAGCAGTACTTC.

The J gene is TRBJ1-2, the V gene TRBV28, with 8 bases fitting TRBD1. In germline, CDR1 is MDHEN, CDR2 SYDVKM. This CDR3 is 16 amino acids long. V dropped 3 bases and J dropped 5; count of bases not matched to a gene: 11. The CDR3 DNA sequence: TGTGCCAGCAGTTTGTACTGGACAGGGAAAGGATATGGCTACACCTTC. Encoded protein: CASSLYWTGKGYGYTF.

The chain carries TRBV5-6 and TRBJ2-3; 8 bases map to TRBD2. Trimming at V came to 1 base and at J to 2 bases, leaving 12 bases not matched to a gene. The CDR3 has 18 amino acids. Germline CDR1 reads SGHDT; CDR2 reads YYEEEE. The chain's CDR3 is CASSLRSGSAIYTDTQYF. DNA for the CDR3: TGTGCCAGCAGCTTGAGGAGCGGGAGCGCCATATACACAGATACGCAGTATTTT.

As for this clone: Other nucleotide sequences from this sample produce the same CDR3. This chain uses TRBV7-9 with TRBJ2-5; 8 bases align to TRBD1. The CDR3 spans 13 residues. Per germline, CDR1 SEHNR and CDR2 FQNEAQ (reference sequence). J lost 3 bases, V lost 3 bases, and 0 bases had no gene match. CDR3 bases: TGTGCCAGCAGCTTGGACAGGGAAGAGACCCAGTACTTC. Encoded protein: CASSLDREETQYF.

The chain employs TRBV6-1 and TRBJ2-7; perhaps TRBD2 as D (7 bases). CDR1 and CDR2 from the germline V gene are MNHNS and SASEGT. The CDR3 length is 18 residues. Trimming pared 1 base from V and 7 bases from J, leaving 26 bases between. CDR3 nucleotide sequence: TGTGCCAGCAGTGAAGAATTCCCGGGGGGCCTGGTCCTAGCTGAGCAGTACTTC. Protein product: CASSEEFPGGLVLAEQYF.

CDR3 sequence reads: CSVGMPLSYEQYF. As DNA, the CDR3 is TGCAGCGTTGGCATGCCCCTCTCCTACGAGCAGTACTTC. The V gene is TRBV29-1, the J gene TRBJ2-7, with D unresolved. Trimming left V 4 bases short and J 0 bases short, with 10 bases between. Germline lookup yields CDR1 SQVTM and CDR2 ANQGSEA. This CDR3 is built from 13 residues.

The chain joins TRBV7-8 to TRBJ2-7; 8 bases match TRBD1. The J segment lost 5 bases and the V segment lost 5 bases, leaving 2 bases of the junction unmatched. This CDR3 spans 12 amino acids. Germline V CDR1 and CDR2: SGHVS, FQNEAQ. The CDR3 region is CASSRRGHEQYF. The DNA for the CDR3 is TGTGCCAGCAGCCGCAGGGGGCACGAGCAGTACTTC.

The V call is TRBV10-3, the J call TRBJ2-7, with 14 bases lining up with TRBD2. The germline V gene encodes CDR1 ENHRY and CDR2 SYGVKD. The CDR3 covers 16 residues. After removal of 2 bases from V and 5 bases from J, the junction contained 5 bases not matched to a gene. DNA for the CDR3: TGTGCCATCAGTGAGCGCGGGACTAGCGGGAGCCACGAGCAGTACTTC. Translation gives CAISERGTSGSHEQYF.

About this clone itself: The sample has other DNA sequences that encode this CDR3 too. This rearrangement joins TRBV6-5 to TRBJ2-4; possible D gene TRBD2, 7 bases. The V end lost 0 bases, the J end lost 0 bases, and 9 bases lay between the germline ends. This CDR3 is 16 amino acids long. Germline V gives CDR1 MNHEY, CDR2 SVGAGI. The CDR3 DNA reads TGTGCCAGCAGTTACTCGGGAGGGGGAGCCAAAAACATTCAGTACTTC. Protein: CASSYSGGGAKNIQYF.

V gene TRBV4-1 combines with J gene TRBJ1-3, with D tentatively TRBD1 (6 bases). V lost 4 bases to trimming and J lost 0 bases, with 16 bases between them. Germline CDR1 reads MGHRA; CDR2 reads YSYEKL. This CDR3 contains 17 residues. The CDR3 sequence is CASSPRFGTLSGNTIYF. CDR3 in DNA: TGCGCCAGCAGCCCGCGGTTCGGGACACTCTCTGGAAACACCATATATTTT.

This chain uses TRBV6-6 with TRBJ2-3; perhaps TRBD2 as D (6 bases). Germline CDR1 MNHNY, CDR2 SVGAGI (reference sequence). The CDR3 totals 15 residues. Trimming took off 2 bases at V and 1 base at J, with 10 bases between the two ends. The CDR3, as DNA: TGTGCCAGCAGTTACATGGAGGGAGGCACAGATACGCAGTATTTT. It specifies CASSYMEGGTDTQYF.

The DNA for the CDR3 is TGTGCCAGCAGCTTAGGCACAGCGGACATTCAGTACTTC. Protein sequence: CASSLGTADIQYF. V usage is TRBV13 and J usage is TRBJ2-4; possible D gene TRBD2, 5 bases. Trimming removed 0 bases at V and 8 bases at J, with 8 bases between. Per germline, CDR1 PRHDT and CDR2 FYEKMQ (reference sequence). This CDR3 is 13 amino acids long.

This chain joins TRBV5-1 and TRBJ2-3; D unclear. CDR1 is SGHRS, CDR2 YFSETQ, per germline. V shed 0 bases and J shed 4 bases, with 9 bases lying between them. CDR3 length equals 14 residues. CDR3 nucleotides: TGCGCCAGCAGCTTGGTCCAGGCGGCAGATACGCAGTATTTT. This codes for CASSLVQAADTQYF.

V gene TRBV7-9 combines with J gene TRBJ2-3, with a weak D call TRBD2 (7 bases). Germline assignment: CDR1 SEHNR and CDR2 FQNEAQ (reference sequence). With 5 bases removed from V and 3 bases from J, the gap between germline ends came to 27 bases. The CDR3 extends over 19 amino acids. CDR3 nucleotides: TGTGCCAGCAGCCCCAAGGGGACATACCGACTAGCTCTGACAGATACGCAGTATTTT. Its protein is CASSPKGTYRLALTDTQYF.